A single sample is the source of the 29 T cell receptor beta chains below, sequenced in a study of Ad26.COV2.S vaccination and SARS-CoV-2 variants. Here immunoSEQ multiplex PCR was the method, and the copy in TCRdb shows in-frame clones only, minus some. Among approximately 460,000 clones, roughly nine tenths were seen once, and the ten largest hold about 1.5%. Stated treatment: roughly 20 received Ad26.COV2.S at low or high dose, single or two shots; five or six received placebo; per-sample allocation not given. Vaccine and placebo recipients were sampled on day 63 after the first injection. The material was peripheral blood, obtained in a trial of Ad26.COV2.S vaccine versus placebo. These receptors were collected from a person aged 18-60 years who received the Ad26.COV2.S COVID-19 vaccine or a placebo.

The chain recombines TRBV18 with TRBJ2-2; 9 bases fit TRBD1. The CDR3 runs 17 residues. CDR1 is KGHSH and CDR2 is LQKENI in the germline V gene. Unmatched junction bases numbered 10, after V lost 3 bases and J lost 5 bases. The CDR3 region has the DNA TGTGCCAGCTCACCGCAATCGTCCGGACAGGGGACCGGGGAGCTGTTTTTT. Its translation is CASSPQSSGQGTGELFF.

CDR3 amino acids: CAPRHPAGQPQHF. CDR3 nucleotides: TGTGCCCCCCGACACCCTGCTGGTCAGCCCCAGCATTTT. The J gene is TRBJ1-5, the V gene TRBV10-3; D not resolved. Germline V gives CDR1 ENHRY, CDR2 SYGVKD. This CDR3 region has 13 residues. V was pared by 11 bases and J by 6 bases, with 17 bases between.

The rearrangement links TRBV9 to TRBJ2-3; 9 bases fit TRBD2. CDR3 length: 17 amino acids. Germline lookup yields CDR1 SGDLS and CDR2 YYNGEE. With V trimmed by 2 bases and J by 3 bases, 10 bases remained unmatched. CDR3 DNA sequence: TGTGCCAGCAGCGTGCACCATAGCGGGAGTAAAACAGATACGCAGTATTTT. It yields the protein CASSVHHSGSKTDTQYF. Together with reference TRBV9 and TRBJ2-3, the CDR3 gives the full variable domain: DSGVTQTPKHLITATGQRVTLRCSPRSGDLSVYWYQQSLDQGLQFLIQYYNGEERAKGNILERFSAQQFPDLHSELNLSSLELGDSALYFCASSVHHSGSKTDTQYFGPGTRLTVL.

This chain connects TRBV7-6 to TRBJ2-3; 14 bases line up with TRBD2. This CDR3 contains 19 residues. V shed 1 base, J shed 3 bases, and the junction held 9 bases outside the gene matches. Germline CDR1 reads SGHVS; CDR2 reads FNYEAQ. The CDR3 loop is CASSLGSGTSGGRTDTQYF. CDR3 DNA: TGTGCCAGCAGCTTAGGTTCCGGGACTAGCGGGGGACGAACAGATACGCAGTATTTT. The full variable domain, its missing parts supplied by reference TRBV7-6 and TRBJ2-3, is GAGVSQSPRYKVTKRGQDVALRCDPISGHVSLYWYRQALGQGPEFLTYFNYEAQQDKSGLPNDRFSAERPEGSISTLTIQRTEQRDSAMYRCASSLGSGTSGGRTDTQYFGPGTRLTVL.

The chain employs TRBV4-2 and TRBJ2-3, with D tentatively TRBD2 (5 bases). With 3 bases removed from V and 1 base from J, the gap between germline ends came to 14 bases. The CDR3 is 16 amino acids. From germline, CDR1 is LGHNA and CDR2 YNFKEQ. The DNA of the CDR3 is TGTGCCAGCAGCCAGTCGGACTTAGATGGCACAGATACGCAGTATTTT. The encoded protein is CASSQSDLDGTDTQYF.

This clone occurred a few times. V usage is TRBV6-5 and J usage is TRBJ2-1; D call uncertain. Trimming left V 8 bases short and J 6 bases short, with 8 bases between. Germline values: CDR1 MNHEY, CDR2 SVGAGI. The CDR3 has 11 amino acids. CDR3 nucleotide sequence: TGTGCCAGCCCTAAACTCAATGAGCAGTTCTTC. It codes for CASPKLNEQFF.

The gene calls are TRBV10-1 and TRBJ2-2; possibly TRBD2 for D (6 bases). The CDR3 runs to 15 residues. V lost 2 bases to trimming and J lost 4 bases, with 11 bases between them. Germline CDR1 WNHNN, CDR2 SYGVQD (reference sequence). The CDR3 DNA follows: TGCGCCAGCAGTGAGGGACTGGGGGGCACCGGGGAGCTGTTTTTT. Translation: CASSEGLGGTGELFF.

This rearrangement joins TRBV18 to TRBJ1-2; TRBD1 might be the D (5 bases). V lost 6 bases, J lost 4 bases, and 12 bases lay in between. The germline gives CDR1 KGHSH, CDR2 LQKENI. This CDR3 spans 13 amino acids. CDR3: CASSTTATYGYTF. The CDR3 region has the DNA TGTGCCAGCTCGACGACAGCTACCTATGGCTACACCTTC.

This clone was seen just once. The chain is built from TRBV12-3 or TRBV12-4 and TRBJ2-3; D is ambiguous. With 8 bases removed from V and 2 bases from J, the gap between germline ends came to 11 bases. The CDR3 totals 13 residues. The CDR3 sequence is CASAGRFTDTQYF. The CDR3 DNA reads TGTGCCAGCGCCGGGCGGTTCACAGATACGCAGTATTTT.

The sample holds one count of this clone. J is TRBJ1-1 and V is TRBV28; D perhaps matches TRBD1 (6 bases). V shed 9 bases and J shed 8 bases, with 16 bases lying between them. Germline CDR1 and CDR2: MDHEN and SYDVKM. The CDR3 consists of 12 residues. CDR3 in amino acids: CASTRDIREAFF. CDR3 coding DNA: TGTGCCAGTACAAGGGACATCCGAGAAGCTTTCTTT.

V is TRBV19 and J is TRBJ2-1; the D gene is possibly TRBD2 (5 bases). Germline V gene lookup returns CDR1 LNHDA and CDR2 SQIVND (reference sequence). V gave up 4 bases and J gave up 2 bases, with 21 bases separating them. This CDR3 comprises 18 residues. CDR3 coding DNA: TGTGCCAGTAGTAGCGTTGCCCCTTCGTTGGGAGCCTACAATGAGCAGTTCTTC. This gives the protein CASSSVAPSLGAYNEQFF.

This sequence joins TRBV30 and TRBJ2-1; 8 nucleotides align to TRBD2. Losses at the gene ends were 1 base for V and 6 bases for J; bases not matched to a gene: 5. Germline V CDR1 and CDR2: GTSNPN, SVGIG (reference sequence). The length of the CDR3 is 14 residues. CDR3 sequence: CAWSAGGRSNEQFF. The CDR3 DNA reads TGTGCCTGGAGTGCTGGCGGGAGGAGCAATGAGCAGTTCTTC.

The chain carries TRBV19 and TRBJ2-7; D unresolved. Germline assignment: CDR1 LNHDA and CDR2 SQIVND (reference sequence). V was pared by 5 bases and J by 2 bases, with 10 bases between. The CDR3 spans 13 residues. In DNA, the CDR3 is TGTGCCAGTAGTCCCGTGTATGCCTACGAGCAGTACTTC. Translation: CASSPVYAYEQYF.

CDR3 residues: CASSATNPTNEKLFF. Written as DNA, the CDR3 is TGTGCCAGCTCAGCGACAAACCCAACTAATGAAAAACTGTTTTTT. The rearrangement joins TRBV18 to TRBJ1-4; D remains ambiguous. The ends were cut back, 5 bases at V and 0 bases at J, with 10 bases in the middle. The CDR3 loop spans 15 amino acids. Germline V gives CDR1 KGHSH, CDR2 LQKENI.

A note on this clone: A much bigger clone sits one base away, suggesting this may be a read error. Other nucleotide sequences in the sample specify the same CDR3. The chain carries TRBV30 and TRBJ2-2; no definite D call. V lost 0 bases to trimming and J lost 5 bases, with 4 bases between them. Germline CDR1 and CDR2: GTSNPN and SVGIG (reference sequence). This CDR3 is 12 amino acids long. CDR3 residues: CAWSVRTGELFF. Here the CDR3 DNA reads TGTGCCTGGAGTGTGCGGACCGGGGAGCTGTTTTTT.

The chain joins TRBV19 to TRBJ2-2; 9 bases match TRBD1. The germline V gene has CDR1 LNHDA and CDR2 SQIVND (reference sequence). V shed 1 base, J shed 2 bases, and the junction held 8 bases outside the gene matches. This CDR3 comprises 18 residues. CDR3 in amino acids: CASSIAYGGQGNTGELFF. In nucleotides, the CDR3 is TGTGCCAGTAGTATAGCTTACGGGGGACAGGGTAACACCGGGGAGCTGTTTTTT.

The chain employs TRBV19 and TRBJ2-1; possibly TRBD1 for D (5 bases). The V and J ends lost 0 bases and 4 bases respectively, with 16 bases between them. Germline assignment: CDR1 LNHDA and CDR2 SQIVND (reference sequence). The CDR3 is 17 residues long. CDR3 protein: CASSIDLDSSTYNEQFF. CDR3 coding DNA: TGTGCCAGTAGTATAGACCTCGACAGTTCCACTTACAATGAGCAGTTCTTC.

The J gene is TRBJ2-1, the V gene TRBV11-2, with 10 bases aligning to TRBD2. V dropped 1 base and J dropped 10; count of bases not matched to a gene: 7. Germline V CDR1 and CDR2: SGHAT, FQNNGV. There are 15 residues in the CDR3. This chain's CDR3 is CASSLGAGGPEEQFF. CDR3 bases: TGTGCCAGCAGCTTAGGAGCGGGAGGGCCCGAGGAGCAGTTCTTC.

In its sample, this clone was seen a few times. The rearrangement links TRBV19 to TRBJ1-5, with unresolved D. Trimming took off 7 bases at V and 1 base at J, with 8 bases between the two ends. CDR1 and CDR2 from the germline V gene are LNHDA and SQIVND (reference sequence). This CDR3 is built from 13 residues. The CDR3 sequence: CASKDRSNQPQHF. CDR3 sequence (DNA): TGTGCCAGTAAAGACCGGAGCAATCAGCCCCAGCATTTT.

This sequence joins TRBV12-3 or TRBV12-4 and TRBJ1-2; no firm D call. The CDR3 contains 13 residues. V gave up 7 bases and J gave up 2 bases, with 11 bases separating them. Written as DNA, the CDR3 is TGTGCCAGCACCATGACCCTAAACTATGGCTACACCTTC. Translation gives CASTMTLNYGYTF.

V gene TRBV29-1 combines with J gene TRBJ2-7; D ambiguous. Germline V lookup: CDR1 SQVTM, CDR2 ANQGSEA. CDR3 size: 13 residues. V was pared by 4 bases and J by 0 bases, with 10 bases between. The CDR3 sequence: CSVAGPTSYEQYF. The CDR3 nucleotides read TGCAGCGTTGCCGGGCCCACCTCCTACGAGCAGTACTTC.

J is TRBJ1-4 and V is TRBV5-1; no reliable D call. CDR3 length equals 15 residues. The V gene's germline CDR1 is SGHRS and CDR2 YFSETQ. The V end was cut by 5 bases, the J end by 0 bases, with 11 bases between. CDR3 in DNA: TGCGCCAGCAGACTAAAACCTGCAACTAATGAAAAACTGTTTTTT. Protein: CASRLKPATNEKLFF.

The rearrangement links TRBV25-1 to TRBJ1-5, with D possibly TRBD1 on 5 matching bases. Germline CDR1 is MGHDK and CDR2 is SYGVNS. This CDR3 is 14 amino acids long. Trimming shortened V by 2 bases and J by 6 bases, and 11 bases separated the two germline ends. This chain's CDR3 is CASSEGAVSQPQHF. The CDR3 bases are TGTGCCAGCAGTGAAGGGGCAGTCAGTCAGCCCCAGCATTTT.

The V gene is TRBV29-1, the J gene TRBJ1-5; 7 bases fit TRBD1. The CDR3 totals 12 residues. The junction had 1 base not matched to a gene; V was cut back by 4 bases and J by 4 bases. The germline gives CDR1 SQVTM, CDR2 ANQGSEA. Here the CDR3 DNA reads TGCAGCGTTGCGACAGGGAATCAGCCCCAGCATTTT. It translates to CSVATGNQPQHF.

V and J are TRBV5-5 and TRBJ2-5, with D perhaps assigned TRBD1 or TRBD2 (5 bases each). Germline values: CDR1 SGHKS, CDR2 YYEKEE (reference sequence). This CDR3 is 13 amino acids long. The germline V and J ends were trimmed by 4 bases and 6 bases, with 13 bases remaining between them. CDR3 bases: TGTGCCAGCAGCCGAACCCTGGGACAGACCCAGTACTTC. Encoded protein: CASSRTLGQTQYF.

This sequence joins TRBV6-4 and TRBJ2-1; 8 bases align to TRBD1. There are 14 residues in the CDR3. Germline V gives CDR1 MRHNA, CDR2 SNTAGT. V was pared by 5 bases and J by 8 bases, with 8 bases of the junction left unmatched. The CDR3 DNA sequence: TGTGCCAGCAGTCAACAGGGGGGTATCGATGAGCAGTTCTTC. Protein sequence: CASSQQGGIDEQFF.

This sequence joins TRBV4-1 and TRBJ1-1; D not certain. Germline V gives CDR1 MGHRA, CDR2 YSYEKL. Trimming cost V 1 base and J 5 bases, with 14 bases left between them. CDR3 size: 15 residues. The CDR3 is CASSQVSTSWTEAFF. The CDR3 DNA reads TGCGCCAGCAGCCAAGTCTCTACCAGTTGGACTGAAGCTTTCTTT.

The J gene is TRBJ2-2, the V gene TRBV7-3; the D is unclear. Germline V lookup: CDR1 SGHTA, CDR2 FQGTGA. Trimming cost V 3 bases and J 5 bases, with 7 bases left between them. This CDR3 region has 13 residues. The CDR3 is CASSFVGTGELFF. The CDR3 bases are TGTGCCAGCAGCTTTGTGGGGACCGGGGAGCTGTTTTTT.

The V and J genes are TRBV19 and TRBJ2-3; maybe TRBD1 (6 bases). V lost 10 bases, J lost 2 bases, and 16 bases lay in between. This CDR3 has 14 amino acids. Germline CDR1 and CDR2: LNHDA and SQIVND (reference sequence). CDR3 amino acids: CATSFWGPTDTQYF. Written as DNA, the CDR3 is TGTGCCACCTCATTCTGGGGGCCCACAGATACGCAGTATTTT.